The rows below give T cell receptor beta chains drawn from one sample of a study of shared clonotypes between healthy human individuals. Method: immunoSEQ multiplex PCR; TCRdb's copy keeps in-frame clones and lacks some. The sample has roughly 1,600,000 clones, just under 99% seen once. The sequenced sample was naive CD4+ T cells sorted from blood. The receptors derive from a man aged 25 to 40 in good health. Both conserved end residues are trimmed from each CDR3.

CDR3aa	v_gene	j_gene
ASSQTSGSKTQY	TRBV16	TRBJ2-5
AGSRGIGNEQF	TRBV19	TRBJ2-1
STWGTATSYEQY	TRBV29-1	TRBJ2-7
ASSLVQGQWDTEAF	TRBV28	TRBJ1-1
ASSSSEAGQAYNEQF	TRBV11-2	TRBJ2-1
ASSLDAAGNQPQH	TRBV7-9	TRBJ1-5
ASRRQGGGGTEAF	TRBV27	TRBJ1-1
ASSLTGDSSGYT	TRBV28	TRBJ1-2
ASSPSTPGELF	TRBV18	TRBJ2-2
AWSAGPYEQY	TRBV30	TRBJ2-7
ASSSELRGSYNEQF	TRBV5-1	TRBJ2-1
ASSVDGRAGAGELF	TRBV9	TRBJ2-2
ASSQALDPTHYEQY	TRBV14	TRBJ2-7
ASRSHRGASTEAF	TRBV5-4	TRBJ1-1
ASSSRSGETQY	TRBV27	TRBJ2-5
ATSSGPRDEQY	TRBV15	TRBJ2-7
ASSPYREGGTDTQY	TRBV9	TRBJ2-3
ASSTHPVTQETQY	TRBV9	TRBJ2-5
ASSQDQAGTNYGYT	TRBV4-1	TRBJ1-2
ASSLLQAPKGNQPQH	TRBV28	TRBJ1-5
SVETSGREYNEQF	TRBV29-1	TRBJ2-1
ASSRLGSRSYNEQF	TRBV7-8	TRBJ2-1
ASSVASYNEQF	TRBV9	TRBJ2-1
ASSLMVSGIDTEAF	TRBV5-1	TRBJ1-1
ASSRRDRDLNTIY	TRBV18	TRBJ1-3
ASSIDPRLGY	TRBV19	TRBJ2-7
ASSNNRGDYGYT	TRBV18	TRBJ1-2
ASSSRLAGRHNEQF	TRBV7-2	TRBJ2-1
ASDPQETQY	TRBV2	TRBJ2-5
ASSLAQGLEAF	TRBV5-1	TRBJ1-1
AGTRISGANVLT	TRBV7-9	TRBJ2-6